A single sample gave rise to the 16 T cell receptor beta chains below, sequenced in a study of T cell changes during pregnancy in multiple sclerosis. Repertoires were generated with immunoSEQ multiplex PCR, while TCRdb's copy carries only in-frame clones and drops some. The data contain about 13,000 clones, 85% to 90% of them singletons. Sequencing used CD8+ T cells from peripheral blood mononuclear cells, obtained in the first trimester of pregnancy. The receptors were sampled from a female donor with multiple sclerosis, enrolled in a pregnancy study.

The chain's CDR3 is CASSQSVNLNTEAFF. DNA for the CDR3: TGCGCCAGCAGCCAATCGGTCAATCTGAACACTGAAGCTTTCTTT. The chain carries TRBV4-1 and TRBJ1-1; D unresolved. The CDR3 has 15 residues. The V gene lost 2 bases and the J gene lost 0 bases, with 10 bases spanning the gap. Germline V gene lookup returns CDR1 MGHRA and CDR2 YSYEKL.

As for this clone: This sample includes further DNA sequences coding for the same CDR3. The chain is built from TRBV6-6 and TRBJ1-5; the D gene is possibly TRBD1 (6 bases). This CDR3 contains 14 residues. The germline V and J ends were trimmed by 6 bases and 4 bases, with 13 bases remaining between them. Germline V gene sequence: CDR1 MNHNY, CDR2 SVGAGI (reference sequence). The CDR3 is CASRPGQHNQPQHF. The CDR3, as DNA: TGTGCCAGCAGACCCGGACAGCATAATCAGCCCCAGCATTTT.

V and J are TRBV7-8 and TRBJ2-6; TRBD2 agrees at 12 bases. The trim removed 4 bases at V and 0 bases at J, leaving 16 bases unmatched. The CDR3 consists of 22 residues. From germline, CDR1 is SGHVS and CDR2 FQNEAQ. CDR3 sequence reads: CASSSRTLAGGTGSSGANVLTF. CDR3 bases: TGTGCCAGCAGCTCCCGAACACTAGCGGGGGGCACCGGCTCCTCTGGGGCCAACGTCCTGACTTTC.

The CDR3 loop is CASSQVGGEVGYTF. The CDR3 DNA sequence: TGCGCCAGCAGCCAAGTAGGGGGAGAGGTTGGCTACACCTTC. The chain combines TRBV4-1 with TRBJ1-2, with D maybe TRBD1 (6 bases). The CDR3 covers 14 residues. V was clipped by 1 base and J by 7 bases, with 13 bases between them. Germline-derived CDR1 and CDR2 are MGHRA and YSYEKL.

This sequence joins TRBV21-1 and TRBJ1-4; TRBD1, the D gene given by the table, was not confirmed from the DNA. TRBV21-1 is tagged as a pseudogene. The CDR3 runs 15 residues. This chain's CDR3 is CASSTTGSTNEKLFF. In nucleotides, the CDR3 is TGTGCCAGCAGCACCACAGGTTCAACTAATGAAAAACTGTTTTTT.

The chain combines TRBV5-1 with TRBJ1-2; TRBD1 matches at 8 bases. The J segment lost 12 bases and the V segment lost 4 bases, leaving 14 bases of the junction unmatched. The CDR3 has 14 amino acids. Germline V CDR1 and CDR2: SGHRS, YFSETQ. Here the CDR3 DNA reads TGCGCCAGCAGCCAAGGGACAGGTCCCCGTCGGGACACCTTC. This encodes CASSQGTGPRRDTF.

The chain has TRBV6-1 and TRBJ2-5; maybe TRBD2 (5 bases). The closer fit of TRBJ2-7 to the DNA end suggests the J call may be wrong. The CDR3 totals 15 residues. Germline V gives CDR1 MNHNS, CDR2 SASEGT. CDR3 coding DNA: TGTGCCAGCAGTGAAGGCCCTGGGAGCTCCTACGAGCAGTACTTC. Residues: CASSEGPGSSYEQYF.

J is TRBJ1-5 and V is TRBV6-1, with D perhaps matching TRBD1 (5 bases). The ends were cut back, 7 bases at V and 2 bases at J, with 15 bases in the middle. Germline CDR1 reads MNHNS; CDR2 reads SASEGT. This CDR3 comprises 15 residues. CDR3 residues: CASKLTRGRNQPQHF. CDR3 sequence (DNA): TGTGCCAGCAAACTGACAAGGGGCCGCAATCAGCCCCAGCATTTT.

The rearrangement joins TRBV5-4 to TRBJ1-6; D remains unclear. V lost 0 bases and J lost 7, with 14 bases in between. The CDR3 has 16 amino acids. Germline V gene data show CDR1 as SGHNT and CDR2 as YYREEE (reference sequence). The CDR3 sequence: CASSLGVTPGNSPLHF. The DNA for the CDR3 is TGTGCCAGCAGCTTGGGGGTCACTCCGGGGAATTCACCCCTCCACTTT.

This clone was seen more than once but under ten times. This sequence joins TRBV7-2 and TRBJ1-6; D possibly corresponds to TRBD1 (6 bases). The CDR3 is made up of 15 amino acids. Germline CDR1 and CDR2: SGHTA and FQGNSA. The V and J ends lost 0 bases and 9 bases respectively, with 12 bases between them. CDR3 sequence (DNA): TGTGCCAGCAGCTTAGCGACAGGAGCGTTTTCACCCCTCCACTTT. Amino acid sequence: CASSLATGAFSPLHF.

The CDR3 here is CASSILAGGNNEQFF. The CDR3 bases are TGTGCCAGTAGTATACTAGCGGGGGGTAACAATGAGCAGTTCTTC. The V and J genes are TRBV19 and TRBJ2-1; 11 bases align to TRBD2. The CDR3 runs to 15 residues. The J segment lost 5 bases and the V segment lost 2 bases, leaving 2 bases of the junction unmatched. CDR1 and CDR2 (germline): LNHDA, SQIVND (reference sequence).

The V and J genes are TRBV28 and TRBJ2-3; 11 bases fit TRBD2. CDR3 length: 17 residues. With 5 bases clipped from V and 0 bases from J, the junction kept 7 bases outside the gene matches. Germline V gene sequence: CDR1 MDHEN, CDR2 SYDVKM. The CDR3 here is CASSLGLAGASTDTQYF. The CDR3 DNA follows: TGTGCCAGCAGTCTAGGACTAGCGGGTGCTAGCACAGATACGCAGTATTTT. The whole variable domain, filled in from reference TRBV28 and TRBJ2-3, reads DVKVTQSSRYLVKRTGEKVFLECVQDMDHENMFWYRQDPGLGLRLIYFSYDVKMKEKGDIPEGYSVSREKKERFSLILESASTNQTSMYLCASSLGLAGASTDTQYFGPGTRLTVL.

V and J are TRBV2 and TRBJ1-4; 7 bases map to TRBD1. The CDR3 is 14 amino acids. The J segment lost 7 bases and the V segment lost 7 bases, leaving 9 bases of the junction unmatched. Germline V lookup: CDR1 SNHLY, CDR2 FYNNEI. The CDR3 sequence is CASNELDRPEKLFF. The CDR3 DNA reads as TGTGCCAGCAACGAATTGGACAGGCCTGAAAAACTGTTTTTT. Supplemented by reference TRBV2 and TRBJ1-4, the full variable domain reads EPEVTQTPSHQVTQMGQEVILRCVPISNHLYFYWYRQILGQKVEFLVSFYNNEISEKSEIFDDQFSVERPDGSNFTLKIRSTKLEDSAMYFCASNELDRPEKLFFGSGTQLSVL.

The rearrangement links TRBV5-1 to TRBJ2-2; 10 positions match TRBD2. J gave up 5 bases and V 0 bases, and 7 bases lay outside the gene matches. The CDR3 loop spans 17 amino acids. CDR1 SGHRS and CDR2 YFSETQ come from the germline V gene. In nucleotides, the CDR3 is TGCGCCAGCAGCTTGGGGCCTAGCGGGGGCCGGACCGGGGAGCTGTTTTTT. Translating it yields CASSLGPSGGRTGELFF.

This CDR3 is CASSPDGTGTTGELFF. CDR3 DNA: TGTGCCAGCTCACCAGATGGGACAGGGACCACCGGGGAGCTGTTTTTT. The V call is TRBV18, the J call TRBJ2-2, with 9 bases identical to TRBD1. Per germline, CDR1 KGHSH and CDR2 LQKENI. The CDR3 runs 16 residues. V dropped 2 bases and J dropped 4; count of bases not matched to a gene: 5.

The CDR3 coding sequence is TGTGCCAGCAGTGAAGGGGGCGCAGGGAATTCACCCCTCCACTTT. Translated, it gives CASSEGGAGNSPLHF. The chain recombines TRBV6-4 with TRBJ1-6; 7 nucleotides agree with TRBD1. V shed 3 bases, J shed 7 bases, and the junction held 6 bases outside the gene matches. CDR3 length equals 15 residues. Germline V gives CDR1 MRHNA, CDR2 SNTAGT.